These T cell receptor beta chains were read from a single sample in a study of CD8 T cells in ankylosing spondylitis. TCRdb re-called the 5' RACE reads with MiXCR, one entry per CDR3 protein. The sample includes about 800,000 distinct CDR3 sequences, approximately 12% of them seen just once. Sequenced material: blood, either unsorted or a sorted T cell fraction (not recorded which). The receptors come from a male donor with ankylosing spondylitis. Both conserved end residues are part of each CDR3. Each record gives: clone size, D gene, V gene, J gene, CDR3 DNA, CDR3 protein. The D gene is left open where the match is weak. Clone size appears in some rows only: once, few, many, or a class for an expanded clone.

.,.,TRBV9,TRBJ1-4,TGTGCCAGCAGCGTGGGGGCGACTAATGAAAAACTGTTTTTT,CASSVGATNEKLFF
.,.,TRBV5-1,TRBJ1-1,TGCGCCAGCAGTCCGAGGGAAGTGGGCTTGAACACTGAAGCTTTCTTT,CASSPREVGLNTEAFF
few,TRBD1,TRBV5-5,TRBJ1-2,TGTGCCAGCAGCTTGTTCCACAGGGGGGACTATGGCTACACCTTC,CASSLFHRGDYGYTF
few,.,TRBV9,TRBJ1-2,TGTGCCAGCAGCGTAGATCCGGTTAGGAACTATGGCTACACCTTC,CASSVDPVRNYGYTF
.,.,TRBV20-1,TRBJ1-6,TGCAGTGCCCCCGGGCCTACTATCTATAATTCACCCCTCCACTTT,CSAPGPTIYNSPLHF
many,TRBD1,TRBV20-1,TRBJ2-3,TGCAGTGCTCATGACAGGGGGTCCACAGATACGCAGTATTTT,CSAHDRGSTDTQYF
few,.,TRBV7-6,TRBJ2-2,TGTGCCAGCAGCTTTTGGCCCACGGGGGAGCTGTTTTTT,CASSFWPTGELFF
.,TRBD1,TRBV7-2,TRBJ2-7,TGTGCCAGCAGCGAGGGGACAGGGCGTGGTGGCGAGCAGTACTTC,CASSEGTGRGGEQYF
.,TRBD1,TRBV10-3,TRBJ1-2,TGTGCCATCAGAGGGGACAGGGGAGACTATGGCTACACCTTC,CAIRGDRGDYGYTF
many,.,TRBV5-1,TRBJ2-7,TGCGCCAGCAGCTTGGCCATGGAGTACGAGCAGTACTTC,CASSLAMEYEQYF
.,TRBD1,TRBV5-1,TRBJ2-7,TGCGCCAGCAGCTTAGACACGACAGGGAAAAAGCAGTACTTC,CASSLDTTGKKQYF
many,TRBD1,TRBV10-3,TRBJ2-3,TGTGCCATCAGTTCATGGGACAGGGAGTCAGATACGCAGTATTTT,CAISSWDRESDTQYF
.,.,TRBV27,TRBJ2-6,TGTGCCAGCCGCCACTCTGGGGCCAACGTCCTGACTTTC,CASRHSGANVLTF